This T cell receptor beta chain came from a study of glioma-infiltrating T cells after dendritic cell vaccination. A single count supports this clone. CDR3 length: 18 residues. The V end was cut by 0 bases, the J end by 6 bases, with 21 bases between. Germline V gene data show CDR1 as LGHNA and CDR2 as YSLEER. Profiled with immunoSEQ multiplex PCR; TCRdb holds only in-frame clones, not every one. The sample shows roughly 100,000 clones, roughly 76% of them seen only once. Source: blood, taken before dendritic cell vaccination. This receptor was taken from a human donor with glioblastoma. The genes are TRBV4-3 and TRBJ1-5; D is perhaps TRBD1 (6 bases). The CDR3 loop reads CASSQEVGWAGVFQPQHF. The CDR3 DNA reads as TGCGCCAGCAGCCAAGAGGTGGGATGGGCAGGGGTGTTTCAGCCCCAGCATTTT.